Listed below are T cell receptor beta chains from one sample, sequenced in a study of cytomegalovirus exposure and HLA in healthy donors. The table came from immunoSEQ multiplex PCR; TCRdb's copy has only in-frame clones and leaves some out. The sample has about 160,000 clones, roughly 80% seen once. The source material was PBMCs. The receptors come from a man in his forties or fifties in good health and CMV-seropositive. CDR3s include the opening cysteine and the closing phenylalanine or tryptophan.

cdr3_aa,j_call,cdr3_length,v_call
CASSQGPTFTDTQYF,TRBJ2-3,15,TRBV4-1
CASSPPGLAGGTGELFF,TRBJ2-2,17,TRBV7-3
CASSLSREGSGVETQYF,TRBJ2-5,17,TRBV28
CATRGGAGGTGELFF,TRBJ2-2,15,TRBV7-9
CASRSRGGGTDTQYF,TRBJ2-3,15,TRBV27
CASSYSSDSHKTQYF,TRBJ2-5,15,TRBV6-5
CASADGAGYEQYF,TRBJ2-7,13,TRBV9
CASTKPTGEAFF,TRBJ1-1,12,TRBV6-5
CASSSLAGLTGELFF,TRBJ2-2,15,TRBV13
CASSLTGPYGYTF,TRBJ1-2,13,TRBV6-5
CSVEVSGGGLETQYF,TRBJ2-5,15,TRBV29-1
CASSFRANYGYTF,TRBJ1-2,13,TRBV28
CASSLQSTGIGTIYF,TRBJ1-3,15,TRBV11-2
CASSFTGQSTGELFF,TRBJ2-2,15,TRBV5-5
CAWSVGGAAGDTQYF,TRBJ2-3,15,TRBV30
CASSIVAPRYSNQPQHF,TRBJ1-5,17,TRBV19
CASSLGPYGYTF,TRBJ1-2,12,TRBV28
CASSLAIGTTHEQYF,TRBJ2-7,15,TRBV7-2
CASSPRIEEAETQYF,TRBJ2-5,15,TRBV18
CASSQGTGELFF,TRBJ2-2,12,TRBV18
CASSHGRTQYF,TRBJ2-3,11,TRBV5-6
CASSDRDRHSYEQYF,.,15,TRBV7-2
CAWQRRGGLGNTIYF,TRBJ1-3,15,TRBV30
CASSLKGHSYEQYF,TRBJ2-7,14,TRBV6-6
CASSLKGLAGYNEQFF,TRBJ2-1,16,TRBV19
CASSSGTGAYEQYF,TRBJ2-7,14,TRBV7-2
CASSPRSSDTEGYTF,TRBJ1-2,15,TRBV18
CASSLYSGGNIQYF,TRBJ2-4,14,TRBV5-1
CASSLTRQSSTDTQYF,TRBJ2-3,16,TRBV27
CAWGDRTSGGGYTF,TRBJ1-2,14,TRBV30
CASSVGTAQNQPQHF,TRBJ1-5,15,TRBV9
CASSPLVGAHEQYF,TRBJ2-7,14,TRBV5-1
CASSPWGGAGANVLTF,TRBJ2-6,16,TRBV7-3
CASSESVVNYGYTF,TRBJ1-2,14,TRBV6-5
CASSLRWEPPYEQYF,TRBJ2-7,15,TRBV27
CASSGLPLGVRGRQETQYF,TRBJ2-5,19,TRBV18
CASSLLTGLAFNEQFF,TRBJ2-1,16,TRBV18
CASSFPGSTYNEQFF,TRBJ2-1,15,TRBV5-1
CASSQDGIGGANTGELFF,TRBJ2-2,18,TRBV4-1
CASSLGLESREQFF,TRBJ2-1,14,TRBV7-7
CASSPSLGAGGETQYF,TRBJ2-5,16,TRBV4-3
CASSLDGGSYTF,TRBJ1-2,12,TRBV7-9
CASSVFSSGESTDTQYF,TRBJ2-3,17,TRBV9
CASSPQVAWETQYF,TRBJ2-5,14,TRBV18
CASSYTSGSFAGELFF,TRBJ2-2,16,TRBV5-1
CASRVTGGLYNEQFF,TRBJ2-1,15,TRBV4-1
CASSPNSGVADTQYF,TRBJ2-3,15,TRBV28
CASSLGGLGQYEQYF,TRBJ2-7,15,TRBV5-4
CAWRTMGGRNYEQYF,TRBJ2-7,15,TRBV30
CASSLGPGTGWNEQYF,TRBJ2-7,16,TRBV11-2
CASSKLPRSPEAFF,TRBJ1-1,14,TRBV5-6
CASSLGSTGRYGYTF,TRBJ1-2,15,TRBV7-9
CRGERGREGPYEQYF,TRBJ2-7,15,TRBV29-1
CARQGRDTEAFF,TRBJ1-1,12,TRBV28
CASSQGPSGRTEQYF,TRBJ2-7,15,TRBV11-3
CASSSAGTGFRYEQYF,TRBJ2-7,16,TRBV19
CASTSGTSDQTQYF,TRBJ2-5,14,TRBV5-1
CASSLRWYRDNEQFF,TRBJ2-1,15,TRBV27